Following are 26 T cell receptor beta chains from one sample sequenced in a study of blood T cell repertoires in COVID-19. Sequencing used immunoSEQ multiplex PCR; TCRdb keeps in-frame clones, though not all of them. Among under 300,000 clones listed, approximately 90% were seen once. Input material: PBMCs or T cells enriched from blood (not recorded which). These receptors came from a woman between 18 and 29 years old who had recovered from COVID-19.

J is TRBJ1-5 and V is TRBV24-1; possibly TRBD1 for D (5 bases). V was clipped by 4 bases and J by 7 bases, with 7 bases between them. The CDR3 runs 12 residues. CDR1 KGHDR and CDR2 SFDVKD come from the germline V gene. The CDR3 DNA reads as TGTGCCACCAGTGAGGGGGGACAGCCCCAGCATTTT. It codes for CATSEGGQPQHF.

The rearrangement links TRBV5-1 to TRBJ1-6; TRBD1 matches 8 bases. CDR1 and CDR2 from the germline V gene are SGHRS and YFSETQ. The J segment lost 7 bases and the V segment lost 4 bases, leaving 7 bases of the junction unmatched. The CDR3 is 15 residues long. This CDR3 is CASSPGTGANSPLHF. For the CDR3, the DNA is TGCGCCAGCAGCCCGGGGACAGGAGCGAATTCACCCCTCCACTTT.

V is TRBV28 and J is TRBJ2-3, with 11 positions matching TRBD2. With V trimmed by 2 bases and J by 5 bases, 3 bases remained unmatched. The germline V gene encodes CDR1 MDHEN and CDR2 SYDVKM. This CDR3 has 15 residues. This CDR3 is CASSLHLAGGDTQYF. The CDR3 nucleotides are TGTGCCAGCAGTTTACACCTAGCGGGAGGAGATACGCAGTATTTT.

The rearrangement uses TRBV4-2 and TRBJ2-5; 11 bases align to TRBD2. Germline V lookup: CDR1 LGHNA, CDR2 YNFKEQ. J was trimmed by 7 bases and V by 0 bases; bases with no gene match: 13. This CDR3 has 18 amino acids. The CDR3 sequence: CASSQDWGLAVGPGTQYF. The CDR3 nucleotides are TGTGCCAGCAGCCAAGATTGGGGACTAGCGGTGGGGCCGGGGACCCAGTACTTC.

The chain joins TRBV19 to TRBJ1-5; D uncertain. V was shortened by 7 bases and J by 0 bases, with 22 bases between the two germline ends. The germline V gene encodes CDR1 LNHDA and CDR2 SQIVND (reference sequence). CDR3 length: 18 residues. The chain's CDR3 is CASTGSGERIYSNQPQHF. The CDR3 DNA sequence: TGTGCCAGTACCGGAAGCGGGGAACGAATTTATAGCAATCAGCCCCAGCATTTT.

This chain links TRBV6-2 or TRBV6-3 with TRBJ1-2; D gene unclear. The CDR3 has 19 amino acids. The germline CDR1 and CDR2 sequences are MNHEY and SVGEGT. V was pared by 0 bases and J by 2 bases, with 22 bases between. CDR3 bases: TGTGCCAGCAGTTACTCGTTGGATCCTAGATCTCGCGGGAACTATGGCTACACCTTC. Protein sequence: CASSYSLDPRSRGNYGYTF.

V is TRBV19 and J is TRBJ1-5, with 8 bases aligning to TRBD1. Germline CDR1 is LNHDA and CDR2 is SQIVND (reference sequence). CDR3 length: 15 amino acids. V lost 1 base to trimming and J lost 5 bases; unmatched junction nucleotides: 4. The CDR3 DNA reads as TGTGCCAGTAGTATAGCGACAGGGGATTATCAGCCCCAGCATTTT. Translated, it gives CASSIATGDYQPQHF.

The chain employs TRBV4-2 and TRBJ2-7; the match to TRBD2 covers 9 bases. The CDR3 runs 17 residues. Trimming took 0 bases from V and 5 from J; bases not matched to a gene: 11. Germline V gives CDR1 LGHNA, CDR2 YNFKEQ. The CDR3 region is CASSQEEGAGGGNEQYF. The CDR3 DNA reads TGTGCCAGCAGCCAAGAAGAAGGGGCGGGAGGGGGAAACGAGCAGTACTTC.

This chain uses TRBV3-1 (or the pseudogene TRBV3-2) with TRBJ1-2, with D uncertain. The ends were cut back, 6 bases at V and 4 bases at J, with 12 bases in the middle. In germline, CDR1 is LGHDT, CDR2 YNNKEL (reference sequence). This CDR3 has 13 residues. In nucleotides, the CDR3 is TGTGCCAGCAGGGCCCCCCCCGCCTATGGCTACACCTTC. Encoded protein: CASRAPPAYGYTF.

The V gene is TRBV9, the J gene TRBJ1-4; a possible D gene is TRBD1 (6 bases). Germline V gives CDR1 SGDLS, CDR2 YYNGEE. This CDR3 has 15 residues. Trimming pared 4 bases from V and 7 bases from J, leaving 17 bases between. Written as DNA, the CDR3 is TGTGCCAGCAGCTCCGGGGGGGCAGGGCTTGAAAAACTGTTTTTT. Encoded protein: CASSSGGAGLEKLFF.

The chain uses TRBV28 and TRBJ1-1, with D perhaps TRBD1 (5 bases). Trimming left V 5 bases short and J 3 bases short, with 7 bases between. Looked up from germline, CDR1 is MDHEN and CDR2 is SYDVKM. The CDR3 loop spans 12 amino acids. The CDR3 DNA sequence: TGTGCCAGCAGTAGGGGTTACACTGAAGCTTTCTTT. Its translation: CASSRGYTEAFF.

The V call is TRBV5-3, the J call TRBJ1-1; 7 nucleotides align to TRBD1. TRBV5-3 belongs to the ORF category, with a function that is uncertain. The CDR3 extends over 16 amino acids. The junction had 15 bases not matched to a gene; V was cut back by 10 bases and J by 0 bases. The chain's CDR3 is CASPRTGFWMNTEAFF. For the CDR3, the DNA is TGTGCCTCACCAAGGACAGGTTTTTGGATGAACACTGAAGCTTTCTTT.

The rearrangement uses TRBV7-9 and TRBJ2-5; D possibly corresponds to TRBD2 (5 bases). The CDR3 spans 14 residues. Trimming stripped 5 bases from V and 4 bases from J, with 14 bases between. Germline V gene data show CDR1 as SEHNR and CDR2 as FQNEAQ (reference sequence). CDR3 DNA sequence: TGTGCCAGCAGCACAAGGGCAGGAGGAGAGACCCAGTACTTC. Translating gives CASSTRAGGETQYF.

The chain uses TRBV24-1 and TRBJ2-7; 7 nucleotides match TRBD1. Losses at the gene ends were 5 bases for V and 2 bases for J; bases not matched to a gene: 5. Looked up from germline, CDR1 is KGHDR and CDR2 is SFDVKD. The length of the CDR3 is 14 residues. The CDR3: CATSGGQDPYEQYF. In DNA form, the CDR3 reads TGTGCCACCAGTGGAGGACAGGACCCCTACGAGCAGTACTTC.

CDR3 DNA: TGCGCCAGCGGCGGCGGGACAGAGAATTCACCCCTCCACTTT. Residues: CASGGGTENSPLHF. The V call is TRBV4-3, the J call TRBJ1-6; 7 nucleotides agree with TRBD1. The germline CDR1 and CDR2 sequences are LGHNA and YSLEER. Trimming removed 8 bases from V and 7 bases from J; junction bases left unmatched: 8. The CDR3 spans 14 residues.

The chain couples TRBV5-6 to TRBJ2-3; D not resolved. V lost 4 bases and J 9 bases, leaving 12 bases between the germline ends. Germline lookup yields CDR1 SGHDT and CDR2 YYEEEE. The CDR3 contains 12 residues. CDR3 sequence (DNA): TGTGCCAGCAGCCTAGGAGATACAACGCAGTATTTT. Amino acid sequence: CASSLGDTTQYF.

J is TRBJ2-5 and V is TRBV28; 8 nucleotides line up with TRBD2. Looked up from germline, CDR1 is MDHEN and CDR2 is SYDVKM. The J segment lost 5 bases and the V segment lost 11 bases, leaving 10 bases of the junction unmatched. This CDR3 is built from 13 residues. In DNA, the CDR3 is TGTGCCTCGAAAATCGGCGGGAGGGAGACCCAGTACTTC. The encoded protein is CASKIGGRETQYF.

In this sample, this clone turned up a few times. The CDR3 loop is CATSGGTSNEQFF. The CDR3 nucleotides are TGTGCCACCAGTGGGGGGACTAGCAATGAGCAGTTCTTC. The chain is built from TRBV24-1 and TRBJ2-1, with TRBD2 matching over 8 bases. Per germline, CDR1 KGHDR and CDR2 SFDVKD. J was trimmed by 6 bases and V by 5 bases; bases with no gene match: 2. This CDR3 has 13 amino acids.

The chain joins TRBV7-8 to TRBJ2-3, with 8 bases that match TRBD2. Germline-derived CDR1 and CDR2 are SGHVS and FQNEAQ. The trim removed 7 bases at V and 4 bases at J, leaving 10 bases unmatched. The CDR3 runs 15 residues. CDR3: CASIDGGGLADTQYF. CDR3 DNA sequence: TGTGCCAGCATCGACGGGGGGGGCTTGGCAGATACGCAGTATTTT. The complete variable domain, with remaining parts taken from reference TRBV7-8 and TRBJ2-3, reads GAGVSQSPRYKVAKRGQDVALRCDPISGHVSLFWYQQALGQGPEFLTYFQNEAQLDKSGLPSDRFFAERPEGSVSTLKIQRTQQEDSAVYLCASIDGGGLADTQYFGPGTRLTVL.

The CDR3 loop reads CASSLAGWTPYNEQFF. The CDR3 nucleotides read TGTGCCAGCAGCCTAGCCGGGTGGACTCCCTACAATGAGCAGTTCTTC. The rearrangement uses TRBV14 and TRBJ2-1; possible D gene TRBD2, 5 bases. Germline CDR1 SGHDN, CDR2 FVKESK. The CDR3 has 16 amino acids. Deletions cut 4 bases from V and 2 bases from J, with 15 bases between.

The V gene is TRBV2, the J gene TRBJ1-6; D not resolved. The V gene lost 3 bases and the J gene lost 6 bases, with 12 bases spanning the gap. The germline V gene encodes CDR1 SNHLY and CDR2 FYNNEI. The CDR3 covers 15 residues. CDR3 nucleotide sequence: TGTGCCAGCAGTGATGAGGTGTTGGGTAATTCACCCCTCCACTTT. It specifies CASSDEVLGNSPLHF. Looking up the rest from reference TRBV2 and TRBJ1-6 gives the full variable domain: EPEVTQTPSHQVTQMGQEVILRCVPISNHLYFYWYRQILGQKVEFLVSFYNNEISEKSEIFDDQFSVERPDGSNFTLKIRSTKLEDSAMYFCASSDEVLGNSPLHFGNGTRLTVT.

The J gene is TRBJ2-7, the V gene TRBV12-3 or TRBV12-4, with 8 bases aligning to TRBD1. The CDR3 length is 12 residues. V lost 8 bases, J lost 5 bases, and 5 bases stayed unmatched. The CDR3, as DNA: TGTGCCAGCCGACAGGGGCTTAACGAGCAGTACTTC. Its translation is CASRQGLNEQYF.

The rearrangement uses TRBV5-1 and TRBJ1-1; D might be TRBD1 (6 bases). CDR3 length: 14 amino acids. V lost 4 bases, J lost 4 bases, and 14 bases lay in between. Germline CDR1 is SGHRS and CDR2 is YFSETQ. The CDR3 DNA sequence: TGCGCCAGCAGCGACGCAGGGGTGGGCACTGAAGCTTTCTTT. The encoded protein is CASSDAGVGTEAFF.

This clone showed up just once. The chain carries TRBV3-1 (or the pseudogene TRBV3-2) and TRBJ1-1; D remains unclear. The CDR3 has 13 residues. Per germline, CDR1 LGHDT and CDR2 YNNKEL (reference sequence). Trimming shortened V by 4 bases and J by 1 base, and 7 bases separated the two germline ends. DNA of the CDR3: TGTGCCAGCAGCCGAGGGAGGAACACTGAAGCTTTCTTT. This gives the protein CASSRGRNTEAFF.

The chain is built from TRBV2 and TRBJ2-1; 10 bases are shared with TRBD1. The germline CDR1 and CDR2 sequences are SNHLY and FYNNEI. V trimming: 6 bases; J trimming: 12 bases; junction bases outside the gene matches: 8. The CDR3 runs to 13 residues. CDR3 amino acids: CASRVTGGAGQFF. For the CDR3, the DNA is TGTGCCAGCAGGGTGACAGGGGGCGCGGGGCAGTTCTTC.

The V call is TRBV2, the J call TRBJ1-2; no reliable D call. The germline CDR1 and CDR2 sequences are SNHLY and FYNNEI. The CDR3 loop spans 14 amino acids. V dropped 6 bases and J dropped 2 bases, with 13 bases sitting between them. CDR3 DNA sequence: TGTGCCAGCAGACAACAGATACAGAACTATGGCTACACCTTC. Protein sequence: CASRQQIQNYGYTF.